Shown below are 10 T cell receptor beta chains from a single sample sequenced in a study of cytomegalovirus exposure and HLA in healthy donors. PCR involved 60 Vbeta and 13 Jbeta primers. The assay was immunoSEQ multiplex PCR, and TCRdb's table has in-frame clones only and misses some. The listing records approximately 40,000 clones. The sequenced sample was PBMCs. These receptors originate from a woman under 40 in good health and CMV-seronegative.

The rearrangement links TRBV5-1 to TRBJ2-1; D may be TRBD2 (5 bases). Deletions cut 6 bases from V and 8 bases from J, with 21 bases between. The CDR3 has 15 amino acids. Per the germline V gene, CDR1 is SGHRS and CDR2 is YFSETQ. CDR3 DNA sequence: TGCGCCAGCACTCCATTCGGAGTGGCGGAGGATGAGCAGTTCTTC. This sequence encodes CASTPFGVAEDEQFF.

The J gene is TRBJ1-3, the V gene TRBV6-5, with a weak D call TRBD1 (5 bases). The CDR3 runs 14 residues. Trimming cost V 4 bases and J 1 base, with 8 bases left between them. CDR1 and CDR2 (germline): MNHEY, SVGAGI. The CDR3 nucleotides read TGTGCCAGCAGTTTCGGGGGATCTGGAAACACCATATATTTT. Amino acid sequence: CASSFGGSGNTIYF.

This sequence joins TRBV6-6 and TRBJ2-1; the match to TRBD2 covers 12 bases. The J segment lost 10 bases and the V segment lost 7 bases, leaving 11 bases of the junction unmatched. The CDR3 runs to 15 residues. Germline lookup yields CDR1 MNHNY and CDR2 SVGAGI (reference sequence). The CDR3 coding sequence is TGTGCCAGCACCTACGGTCTAGCGGGAGGGGGAGAGCAGTTCTTC. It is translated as CASTYGLAGGGEQFF.

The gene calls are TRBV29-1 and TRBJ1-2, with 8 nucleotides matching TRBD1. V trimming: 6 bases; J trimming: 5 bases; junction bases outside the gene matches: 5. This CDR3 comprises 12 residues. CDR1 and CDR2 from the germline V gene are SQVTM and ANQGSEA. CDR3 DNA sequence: TGCAGCGTGACAGGGGTGGAGTATGGCTACACCTTC. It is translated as CSVTGVEYGYTF.

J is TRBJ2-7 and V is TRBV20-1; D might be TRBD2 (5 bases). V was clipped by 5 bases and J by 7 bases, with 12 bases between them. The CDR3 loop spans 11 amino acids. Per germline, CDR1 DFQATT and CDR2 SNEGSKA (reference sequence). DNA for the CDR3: TGCAGTGCTGGTGTGACGGGGGAGCAGTACTTC. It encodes CSAGVTGEQYF.

Here the CDR3 reads CASSILEGRSSNEQFF. CDR3 bases: TGTGCCAGTAGTATTCTTGAGGGTAGGAGCTCGAATGAGCAGTTCTTC. This chain uses TRBV19 with TRBJ2-1, with a weak D call TRBD2 (5 bases). Germline CDR1 LNHDA, CDR2 SQIVND (reference sequence). This CDR3 has 16 amino acids. Deletions cut 3 bases from V and 7 bases from J, with 19 bases between.

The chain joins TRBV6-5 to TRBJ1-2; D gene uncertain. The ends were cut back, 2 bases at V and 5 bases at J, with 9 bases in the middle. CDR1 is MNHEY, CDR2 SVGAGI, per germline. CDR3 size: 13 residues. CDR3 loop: CASSYNPQYGYTF. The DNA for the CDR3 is TGTGCCAGCAGTTACAATCCCCAGTATGGCTACACCTTC.

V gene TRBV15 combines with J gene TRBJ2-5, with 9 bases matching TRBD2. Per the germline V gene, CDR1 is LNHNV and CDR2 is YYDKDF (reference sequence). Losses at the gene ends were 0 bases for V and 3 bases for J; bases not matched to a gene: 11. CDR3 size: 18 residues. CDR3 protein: CATSRDRLGGRDKETQYF. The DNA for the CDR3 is TGTGCCACCAGCAGAGATCGGCTAGGCGGGAGGGATAAAGAGACCCAGTACTTC.

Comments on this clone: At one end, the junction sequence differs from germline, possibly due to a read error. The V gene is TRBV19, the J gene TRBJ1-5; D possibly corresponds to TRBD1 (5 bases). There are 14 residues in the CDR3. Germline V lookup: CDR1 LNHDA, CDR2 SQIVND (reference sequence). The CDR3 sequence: CASSIVGARQHQHF. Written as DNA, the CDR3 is TGTGCCAGTAGTATAGTTGGGGCAAGGCAGCACCAGCATTTT.

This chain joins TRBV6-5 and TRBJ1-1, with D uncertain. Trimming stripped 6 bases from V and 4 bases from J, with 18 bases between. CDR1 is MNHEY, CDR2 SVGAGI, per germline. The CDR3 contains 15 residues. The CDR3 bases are TGTGCCAGCAGCCGAACGGCGGAATTGAGCACTGAAGCTTTCTTT. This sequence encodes CASSRTAELSTEAFF.